A selection of T cell receptor beta chains follows, all from one sample in a study of T cell repertoires in cytomegalovirus infection. From the reads, TCRdb called clonotypes with MiXCR, one entry per CDR3 protein. Of roughly 640,000 distinct CDR3 sequences in the sample, approximately 24% are singletons; the top ten hold 6.5% to 10%. The sequenced material came from CD8+ T cells from PBMCs. The receptor set was obtained from a human donor in good health (CMV status not recorded). Some clones in this sample may be carry-over from other donors' samples. The CDR3 runs from the conserved cysteine through the conserved F or W. D genes are given only for firm matches. Part of the rows lack a size; the others show once, few, many or a class for expanded clones.

D gene	clone size	V gene	J gene	CDR3 protein	CDR3 DNA
TRBD1	.	TRBV20-1	TRBJ1-2	CSAYPTGNYGYTF	TGCAGTGCCTATCCGACAGGGAACTATGGCTACACCTTC
TRBD2	.	TRBV6-2/TRBV6-3	TRBJ2-3	CASKEPGLAASSTDTQYF	TGTGCCAGCAAAGAACCGGGACTAGCGGCCTCTAGCACAGATACGCAGTATTTT
.	.	TRBV2	TRBJ2-1	CASSPRDPGDNEQFF	TGTGCCAGCAGTCCCCGGGACCCCGGGGACAATGAGCAGTTCTTC
.	.	TRBV29-1	TRBJ2-1	CSVEHGGNYNEQFF	TGCAGCGTTGAACATGGGGGCAACTACAATGAGCAGTTCTTC
.	.	TRBV20-1	TRBJ2-7	CSAQSVTSSYEQYF	TGCAGTGCCCAAAGCGTCACAAGCTCCTACGAGCAGTACTTC
.	many	TRBV7-9	TRBJ2-2	CASSPRDSAYTGELFF	TGTGCCAGCAGCCCGCGGGACAGCGCCTACACCGGGGAGCTGTTTTTT
TRBD1	few	TRBV5-6	TRBJ2-3	CASSFRGRTDTQYF	TGTGCCAGCAGCTTTAGGGGGCGCACAGATACGCAGTATTTT
.	many	TRBV7-9	TRBJ1-6	CASSPGPSPLHF	TGTGCCAGCAGCCCGGGACCTTCACCCCTCCACTTT
.	.	TRBV20-1	TRBJ1-5	CSARDPTGVSVNQPQHF	TGCAGTGCTAGGGATCCGACAGGCGTGTCGGTCAATCAGCCCCAGCATTTT
.	many	TRBV7-2	TRBJ2-1	CASSTPGTYNEQFF	TGTGCCAGCAGCACACCAGGGACCTACAATGAGCAGTTCTTC
.	.	TRBV14	TRBJ2-6	CASSQVDEPSGANVLTF	TGTGCCAGCAGCCAAGTTGATGAACCCTCTGGGGCCAACGTCCTGACTTTC
.	.	TRBV5-5	TRBJ1-2	CASSWGHSNYGYTF	TGTGCCAGCAGCTGGGGACACTCTAACTATGGCTACACCTTC
.	many	TRBV7-2	TRBJ2-5	CASSLGPYTEETQYF	TGTGCCAGCAGCTTAGGCCCTTACACGGAAGAGACCCAGTACTTC
.	.	TRBV28	TRBJ2-6	CASSLIGSELSSGANVLTF	TGTGCCAGCAGTTTAATTGGCTCCGAACTAAGCTCTGGGGCCAACGTCCTGACTTTC
.	many	TRBV12-3/TRBV12-4	TRBJ1-1	CASSYPDRVAFF	TGTGCCAGCAGTTATCCCGATCGGGTAGCTTTCTTT
.	.	TRBV6-5	TRBJ2-5	CASSYGTVGAETQYF	TGTGCCAGCAGTTACGGGACCGTCGGTGCGGAGACCCAGTACTTC
TRBD2	.	TRBV15	TRBJ2-2	CATSRLAENTGELFF	TGTGCCACCAGCAGACTAGCGGAGAACACCGGGGAGCTGTTTTTT
.	few	TRBV7-9	TRBJ1-1	CASNNPMGSNTEAFF	TGTGCCAGCAACAATCCTATGGGGAGTAACACTGAAGCTTTCTTT
.	many	TRBV7-2	TRBJ2-3	CASSLSGVTDTQYF	TGTGCCAGCAGCCTCTCGGGCGTGACAGATACGCAGTATTTT
.	many	TRBV7-9	TRBJ2-1	CASSPLDPSYNEQFF	TGTGCCAGCAGCCCCTTGGACCCCTCCTACAATGAGCAGTTCTTC